Below are 26 T cell receptor beta chains sequenced from a single sample in a study of T cells in Graves' hyperthyroidism and ophthalmopathy. Amplification targeted TCR beta CDR3 regions from RNA transcripts. A set of HTBI primers served as the primers for a first-round RT-PCR of the TCR CDR3. TCRdb reprocessed the multiplex PCR reads via MiXCR and lists one record per CDR3 protein. This table holds 550,000 to 600,000 distinct CDR3 sequences, 14% found once. The sample taken for sequencing was blood. Receptors originate from a woman between 18 and 29 years old with Graves' ophthalmopathy.

This clonotype was detected many times. This sequence joins TRBV6-2 or TRBV6-3 and TRBJ1-2; D possibly corresponds to TRBD1 (5 bases). Germline CDR1 MNHEY, CDR2 SVGEGT. Trimming took off 6 bases at V and 4 bases at J, with 15 bases between the two ends. The CDR3 covers 14 residues. The CDR3 region has the DNA TGTGCCAGCAGACAGGACTCCTACTCCTATGGCTACACCTTC. Its protein product is CASRQDSYSYGYTF.

The chain carries TRBV7-6 and TRBJ2-3; TRBD2 aligns across 8 bases. V was clipped by 0 bases and J by 0 bases; unmatched bases: 2. The CDR3 is 16 residues long. CDR1 SGHVS and CDR2 FNYEAQ come from the germline V gene. In DNA form, the CDR3 reads TGTGCCAGCAGCTTAGCTGCTAGCGGGAGCACAGATACGCAGTATTTT. Protein sequence: CASSLAASGSTDTQYF.

This clonotype has just a few counts. The V and J genes are TRBV6-2 or TRBV6-3 and TRBJ1-4, with D possibly matching TRBD1 (5 bases). This CDR3 spans 17 amino acids. CDR1 and CDR2 from the germline V gene are MNHEY and SVGEGT. V lost 6 bases and J 1 base, leaving 18 bases between the germline ends. This CDR3 reads CASRRGTPFVTNEKLFF. The DNA for the CDR3 is TGTGCCAGCAGGAGAGGGACTCCTTTCGTAACTAATGAAAAACTGTTTTTT.

This clonotype showed up many times. The V gene is TRBV6-1, the J gene TRBJ2-3; 12 bases are a match to TRBD2. The V segment lost 6 bases and the J segment 4 bases; nucleotides outside the gene matches: 17. There are 19 residues in the CDR3. Germline CDR1 reads MNHNS; CDR2 reads SASEGT. For the CDR3, the DNA is TGTGCCAGCAGCCTCTTATTTAGGCTAGCGGGAGGGGAGGCAGATACGCAGTATTTT. Its translation: CASSLLFRLAGGEADTQYF.

This clonotype was counted ten times or more. The genes are TRBV12-3 or TRBV12-4 and TRBJ2-5; 9 bases match TRBD2. The CDR3 has 16 residues. Unmatched junction bases numbered 12, after V lost 5 bases and J lost 5 bases. CDR3 loop: CASSHLAVAGEETQYF. The CDR3 DNA sequence: TGTGCCAGCAGTCACTTAGCAGTAGCGGGAGAGGAGACCCAGTACTTC.

The sample holds many counts of this clonotype. As DNA, the CDR3 is TGTGCTAGTGGTTTGACCCGGACTCGGAACACCGGGGAGCTGTTTTTT. Protein: CASGLTRTRNTGELFF. The chain uses TRBV12-5 and TRBJ2-2; D is possibly TRBD2 (5 bases). Between the trimmed V and J ends, which lost 2 bases and 1 base, there was a span of 11 bases. CDR1 and CDR2 from the germline V gene are LGHNT and FRNRAP. This CDR3 has 16 residues.

The V and J genes are TRBV20-1 and TRBJ1-5; D is perhaps TRBD1 (6 bases). This CDR3 region has 16 residues. V was shortened by 0 bases and J by 4 bases, with 16 bases between the two germline ends. Germline CDR1 and CDR2: DFQATT and SNEGSKA (reference sequence). CDR3 bases: TGCAGTGCTAGAGATTTGACCGGGGGCCCGAATCAGCCCCAGCATTTT. Its translation: CSARDLTGGPNQPQHF.

This clonotype has only a few counts. This chain uses TRBV4-2 with TRBJ1-4; D is unresolved. The ends were cut back, 1 base at V and 3 bases at J, with 15 bases in the middle. CDR3 length: 17 residues. CDR1 and CDR2 from the germline V gene are LGHNA and YNFKEQ. This CDR3 is CASSQAAQPGANEKLFF. The CDR3 bases are TGTGCCAGCAGCCAAGCTGCTCAGCCGGGAGCTAATGAAAAACTGTTTTTT.

This clonotype was recorded a few times. This chain connects TRBV6-1 to TRBJ1-4, with a possible D match to TRBD1 (6 bases). The V gene lost 6 bases and the J gene lost 8 bases, with 16 bases spanning the gap. The CDR3 is 14 residues long. CDR1 is MNHNS and CDR2 is SASEGT in the germline V gene. CDR3 sequence: CASSLTGYGEKLFF. CDR3 nucleotide sequence: TGTGCCAGCAGCCTTACAGGGTATGGAGAAAAACTGTTTTTT.

This clonotype has ten or more counts. The chain links TRBV27 to TRBJ2-1; 10 nucleotides agree with TRBD1. Germline loops: CDR1 MNHEY, CDR2 SMNVEV (reference sequence). CDR3 size: 15 residues. Trimming at V came to 6 bases and at J to 5 bases, leaving 7 bases not matched to a gene. CDR3 DNA sequence: TGTGCCAGCAGGGATGACAGGGGGCCGAACAATGAGCAGTTCTTC. It codes for CASRDDRGPNNEQFF.

This clonotype was detected many times. The chain employs TRBV7-9 and TRBJ2-5, with TRBD1 matching 8 bases. Germline V gives CDR1 SEHNR, CDR2 FQNEAQ (reference sequence). Trimming removed 8 bases from V and 2 bases from J; junction bases left unmatched: 7. This CDR3 is built from 14 residues. CDR3 region: CASARQGLQETQYF. CDR3 coding DNA: TGTGCCAGCGCCCGACAGGGGCTTCAAGAGACCCAGTACTTC.

This clonotype came up a few times. The V call is TRBV11-3, the J call TRBJ2-5, with 7 bases lining up with TRBD2. With 5 bases clipped from V and 1 base from J, the junction kept 7 bases outside the gene matches. Germline V gives CDR1 SGHNT, CDR2 YENEEA. There are 15 residues in the CDR3. This chain's CDR3 is CASSLGTTTQETQYF. In nucleotides, the CDR3 is TGTGCCAGCAGCCTGGGGACTACAACCCAAGAGACCCAGTACTTC.

This clonotype occurred many times. The V call is TRBV28, the J call TRBJ2-1, with a possible D match to TRBD2 (5 bases). The CDR3 loop spans 12 amino acids. Germline V CDR1 and CDR2: MDHEN, SYDVKM. Trimming removed 4 bases at V and 8 bases at J, with 9 bases between. For the CDR3, the DNA is TGTGCCAGCAGTTGGACTTCCGATGAGCAGTTCTTC. It specifies CASSWTSDEQFF. The full variable domain, in which reference TRBV28 and TRBJ2-1 provide the parts outside the CDR3, is DVKVTQSSRYLVKRTGEKVFLECVQDMDHENMFWYRQDPGLGLRLIYFSYDVKMKEKGDIPEGYSVSREKKERFSLILESASTNQTSMYLCASSWTSDEQFFGPGTRLTVL.

This clonotype was counted at least ten times. The rearrangement links TRBV29-1 to TRBJ2-7; D possibly uses TRBD1 or TRBD2 (5 bases each). Trimming removed 2 bases at V and 4 bases at J, with 21 bases between. The germline V gene has CDR1 SQVTM and CDR2 ANQGSEA. The CDR3 consists of 16 residues. For the CDR3, the DNA is TGCAGCGTTGAAACGGGGCGGGCAGGAGCTCGGTACGAGCAGTACTTC. Translation: CSVETGRAGARYEQYF.

This clonotype was observed at least ten times. It may be a read error: a sequence one base away is much more abundant. DNA for the CDR3: TGTGCCAGCAGTTTCGACGAGCAGTACTTC. Encoded protein: CASSFDEQYF. The chain joins TRBV5-6 to TRBJ2-7; D is undetermined. The CDR3 sequence is 10 residues long. Germline V gene sequence: CDR1 SGHDT, CDR2 YYEEEE. V lost 5 bases, J lost 5 bases, and 5 bases lay in between.

This clonotype was recorded many times. The J gene is TRBJ2-7, the V gene TRBV27; TRBD2 aligns across 11 bases. The germline CDR1 and CDR2 sequences are MNHEY and SMNVEV (reference sequence). Trimming removed 4 bases from V and 2 bases from J; junction bases left unmatched: 4. CDR3 length: 15 amino acids. The CDR3 sequence: CASSWGTSGTYEQYF. The CDR3 coding sequence is TGTGCCAGCAGTTGGGGGACTAGCGGAACCTACGAGCAGTACTTC.

Ten or more counts support this clonotype. The chain is built from TRBV6-1 and TRBJ1-1, with a possible D match to TRBD1 (5 bases). CDR1 is MNHNS, CDR2 SASEGT, per germline. Trimming removed 6 bases at V and 5 bases at J, with 13 bases between. This CDR3 region has 13 residues. This CDR3 is CASSPGPGTEAFF. As DNA, the CDR3 is TGTGCCAGCAGCCCGGGACCGGGGACTGAAGCTTTCTTT.

The V call is TRBV10-2, the J call TRBJ2-5; D unclear. The CDR3 extends over 12 amino acids. The germline CDR1 and CDR2 sequences are WSHSY and SAAADI. V was shortened by 9 bases and J by 1 base, with 9 bases between the two germline ends. DNA for the CDR3: TGCGCCAGTGCAGGAATCCAAGAGACCCAGTACTTC. It encodes CASAGIQETQYF.

The gene calls are TRBV5-1 and TRBJ2-1; possibly TRBD1 or TRBD2 for D (5 bases each). Looked up from germline, CDR1 is SGHRS and CDR2 is YFSETQ. V was clipped by 0 bases and J by 2 bases, with 15 bases between them. CDR3 length equals 17 residues. The CDR3 is CASSLEGDLITYNEQFF. The CDR3 DNA is TGCGCCAGCAGCTTGGAAGGGGACCTAATTACCTACAATGAGCAGTTCTTC.

For this clonotype: At one end the junction does not follow the germline gene, possibly because of a read error. The V gene is TRBV6-5, the J gene TRBJ1-2; D is unresolved. The CDR3 runs 13 residues. In germline, CDR1 is MNHEY, CDR2 SVGAGI. The chain's CDR3 is CASRYSAGSRYTF. CDR3 DNA sequence: TGTGCCAGCCGTTACTCTGCAGGAAGTCGCTACACCTTC.

Only a few counts were recorded for this clonotype. V is TRBV14 and J is TRBJ2-1; 8 positions match TRBD2. V was pared by 10 bases and J by 10 bases, with 21 bases of the junction left unmatched. CDR1 is SGHDN, CDR2 FVKESK, per germline. There are 16 residues in the CDR3. CDR3 coding DNA: TGTGCCAATAACGGAAGCGGGAGTGAGTGCCCTGGCGAGCAGTTCTTC. It yields the protein CANNGSGSECPGEQFF.

This clonotype was recorded many times. V and J are TRBV2 and TRBJ1-1; TRBD1 matches 7 bases. The CDR3 totals 15 residues. CDR1 and CDR2 (germline): SNHLY, FYNNEI. The V segment lost 9 bases and the J segment 0 bases; nucleotides outside the gene matches: 10. The CDR3 sequence: CAREGAPGLNTEAFF. Here the CDR3 DNA reads TGTGCCAGAGAGGGGGCCCCGGGTTTGAACACTGAAGCTTTCTTT.

This clonotype was recorded many times. The J gene is TRBJ1-2, the V gene TRBV27; 7 nucleotides agree with TRBD1. Germline CDR1 MNHEY, CDR2 SMNVEV (reference sequence). With V trimmed by 6 bases and J by 3 bases, 10 bases remained unmatched. The CDR3 has 15 amino acids. The CDR3 region is CASSRRTGSDYGYTF. DNA of the CDR3: TGTGCCAGCAGCCGACGGACAGGTTCGGACTATGGCTACACCTTC.

In this sample, this clonotype turned up a few times. The chain joins TRBV12-3 or TRBV12-4 to TRBJ1-1; D gene uncertain. V was trimmed by 7 bases and J by 2 bases, leaving 17 bases between them. This CDR3 is 15 amino acids long. The CDR3 loop reads CASTHARMGNTEAFF. Here the CDR3 DNA reads TGTGCCAGCACACACGCTCGCATGGGAAACACTGAAGCTTTCTTT.

As to this clonotype: A single base separates this from a much larger clone, so it may be a read error. The genes are TRBV7-3 and TRBJ2-3; D not certain. V gave up 0 bases and J gave up 4 bases, with 5 bases separating them. The CDR3 is made up of 13 amino acids. The germline gives CDR1 SGHTA, CDR2 FQGTGA. DNA for the CDR3: TGTGCCAGCAGCTTAACGGACGCAGATACGCAGTATTTT. Its translation is CASSLTDADTQYF.

This clonotype appeared a few times. The chain carries TRBV27 and TRBJ1-2; 7 bases are a match to TRBD1. J lost 0 bases, V lost 3 bases, and 4 bases had no gene match. This CDR3 comprises 15 residues. The germline V gene encodes CDR1 MNHEY and CDR2 SMNVEV (reference sequence). The CDR3 loop reads CASSFGDRANYGYTF. As DNA, the CDR3 is TGTGCCAGCAGTTTCGGGGACAGAGCTAACTATGGCTACACCTTC.